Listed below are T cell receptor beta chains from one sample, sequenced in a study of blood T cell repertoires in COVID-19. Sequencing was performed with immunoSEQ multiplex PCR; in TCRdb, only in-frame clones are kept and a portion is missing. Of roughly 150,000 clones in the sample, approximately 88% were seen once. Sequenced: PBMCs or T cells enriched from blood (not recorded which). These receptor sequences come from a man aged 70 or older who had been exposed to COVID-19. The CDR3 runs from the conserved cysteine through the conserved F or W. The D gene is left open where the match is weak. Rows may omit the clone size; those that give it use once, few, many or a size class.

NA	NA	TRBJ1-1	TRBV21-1	TGTGCCAGCAGCAAGCGGGACAGGGGTATTAGTGAAGAAGCTTTCTTT	CASSKRDRGISEEAFF
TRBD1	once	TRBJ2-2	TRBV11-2	TGTGCCAGCAGCTTATTGGGAGGGACAGGGGTCGGAACCGGGGAGCTGTTTTTT	CASSLLGGTGVGTGELFF
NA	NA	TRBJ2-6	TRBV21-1	TGTGCCAGCAGCAAGACAGTCCGGCGGTCCTCTGGGGCCAACGTCCTGACTTTC	CASSKTVRRSSGANVLTF
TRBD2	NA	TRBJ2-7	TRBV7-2	TGTGCCAGCAGCCCCACCCCTTTAGCGGGGGTTTCCTACGAGCAGTACTTC	CASSPTPLAGVSYEQYF
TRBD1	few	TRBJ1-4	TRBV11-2	TGTGCCAGCAGCGCCCGGGACAGGCCGGTTTTTAATGAAAAACTGTTTTTT	CASSARDRPVFNEKLFF
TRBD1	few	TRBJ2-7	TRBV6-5	TGTGCCAGCAGTTACGGACAGGGGAGCTACGAGCAGTACTTC	CASSYGQGSYEQYF
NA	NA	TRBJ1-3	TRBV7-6	TGTGCCAGCAGAAGAGACACAGGGATGGGAAACACCATATATTTT	CASRRDTGMGNTIYF
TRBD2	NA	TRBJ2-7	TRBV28	TGTGCCAGCAGTCGGGGTCTAGCGGGAGAGGGCGAGCAGTACTTC	CASSRGLAGEGEQYF
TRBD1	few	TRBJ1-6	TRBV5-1	TGCGCCAGCAGCTGGGGGGACAGGGGCGATTCACCCCTCCACTTT	CASSWGDRGDSPLHF
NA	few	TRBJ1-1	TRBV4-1	TGCGCCAGCAGCCAGGGTGGTTGGGCGGGCACTGAAGCTTTCTTT	CASSQGGWAGTEAFF
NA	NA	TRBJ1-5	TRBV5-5	TGTGCCAGCAGCCGGGGAGGGATTCAGCCCCAGCATTTT	CASSRGGIQPQHF
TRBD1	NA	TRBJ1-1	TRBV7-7	TGTGCCAGCAGCTTGGGACAGAAACTCCAAGCTTTCTTT	CASSLGQKLQAFF
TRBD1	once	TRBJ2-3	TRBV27	TGTGCCAGCAGTGCCGACAGGGGTTTTGGGACAGATACGCAGTATTTT	CASSADRGFGTDTQYF
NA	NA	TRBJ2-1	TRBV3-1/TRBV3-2	TGTGCCAGCAGCCCCGGACTATTGTTGGACAATGAGCAGTTCTTC	CASSPGLLLDNEQFF
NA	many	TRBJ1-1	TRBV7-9	TGTGCCAGCAGCTTCCAGATTCAGAACACTGAAGCTTTCTTT	CASSFQIQNTEAFF
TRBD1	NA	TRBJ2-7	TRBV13	TGTGCCAGCAGCTTAGTTCGGGACAGCCCCCACGAGCAGTACTTC	CASSLVRDSPHEQYF
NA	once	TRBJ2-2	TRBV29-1	TGCAGCGTTGCGATGGCAGCGAACACCGGGGAGCTGTTTTTT	CSVAMAANTGELFF
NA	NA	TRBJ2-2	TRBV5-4	TGTGCCAGCAGCTTGGGGCAGGTATTCACCGGGGAGCTGTTTTTT	CASSLGQVFTGELFF
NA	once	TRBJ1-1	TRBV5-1	TGCGCCAGCAGCGCAACGATTGGGGAGAAGTCTTTCTTT	CASSATIGEKSFF
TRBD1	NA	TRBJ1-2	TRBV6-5	TGTGCCAGCAGTTACTCTCAGGGGGGTGGCTACACCTTC	CASSYSQGGGYTF
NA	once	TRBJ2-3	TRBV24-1	TGTGCCATCAGCGGGCTGGCGGGCTCAGATACGCAGTATTTT	CAISGLAGSDTQYF
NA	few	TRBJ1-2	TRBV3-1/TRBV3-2	TGTGCCAGCAGCCAAGTTGGAGACTATAGAAACTATGGCTACACCTTC	CASSQVGDYRNYGYTF
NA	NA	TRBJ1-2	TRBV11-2	TGTGCCAGCAGCTCAAACATACGAACGAACTATGGCTACACCTTC	CASSSNIRTNYGYTF
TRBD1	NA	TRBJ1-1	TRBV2	TGTGCCAGCAGCTGGGACAGGGACACTGAAGCTTTCTTT	CASSWDRDTEAFF
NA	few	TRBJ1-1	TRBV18	TGTGCCAGCTCCAATACATTCACTGAAGCTTTCTTT	CASSNTFTEAFF
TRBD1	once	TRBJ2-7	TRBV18	TGTGCCAGCTCACCTTACGGGACAGGCGCCTACGAGCAGTACTTC	CASSPYGTGAYEQYF